The clone carrying this T cell receptor beta chain has more than one count but fewer than ten. The antigen is unknown. TCRdb re-derived calls from the RT-PCR reads in MiXCR, one entry per CDR3 protein. Counted here are about 540,000 distinct CDR3 sequences, 20% to 25% occurring once; the ten biggest clones make up roughly 2.8%. The data were taken from a study of response to subunit inactivated influenza vaccine. Study-wide results and caveats: That few new T cells are recruited by each seasonal influenza vaccination was the authors' suggestion.

CDR3 length equals 13 residues. Trimming pared 3 bases from V and 2 bases from J, leaving 7 bases between. Germline-derived CDR1 and CDR2 are LGHNA and YSLEER. These data were also filed under a second study, of T cells expressing NK-cell markers. Turning to that study: TCR beta cDNA was made by 5'RACE template switching with UMIs.

The sequence was collected from a man between 45 and 60 years old who received an inactivated influenza vaccine. The V gene is TRBV4-3, the J gene TRBJ1-2, with D possibly TRBD1 on 5 matching bases. Sequences were derived from CD4+ T cells sorted from PBMCs, sampled roughly 13 days after vaccination. CDR3 sequence reads: CASSQGGNYGYTF. For the CDR3, the DNA is TGCGCCAGCAGCCAGGGGGGAAACTATGGCTACACCTTC.